These T cell receptor beta chains were read from a single sample in a study of blood T cell repertoires in COVID-19. Assay: immunoSEQ multiplex PCR; the TCRdb copy retains only in-frame clones and omits some. Of about 230,000 clones in the sample, about 88% were seen once. The sample comprised peripheral blood. Receptors were obtained from a man aged 35 to 55 with acute or convalescent COVID-19. The CDR3 runs from the conserved cysteine through the conserved F or W. Each record gives: V gene, J gene, CDR3 protein.

TRBV6-1	TRBJ1-5	CASSEGTDRGQHF
TRBV25-1	TRBJ2-2	CASSEWRAGELFF
TRBV2	TRBJ1-2	CASTPGGGNYGYTF
TRBV7-9	TRBJ2-3	CASSLVHSGTGGDTQYF
TRBV5-1	TRBJ1-2	CASSLELGTDGYTF
TRBV6-5	TRBJ1-2	CASSNRGPAGYTF
TRBV27	TRBJ2-7	CASSQTGNSGEQYF
TRBV27	TRBJ2-2	CASGKRPATGELFF
TRBV29-1	TRBJ2-7	CSVEGQPYEQYF
TRBV6-1	TRBJ1-1	CASSENRGLMNTEAFF
TRBV19	TRBJ1-1	CASSIARAQNTEAFF
TRBV5-6	TRBJ1-1	CASSSEGVRNTEAFF
TRBV19	TRBJ2-5	CASSIDLWETQYF
TRBV18	TRBJ1-1	CASSPQEGPEAFF
TRBV3-1/TRBV3-2	TRBJ2-3	CASSQGAARGYPF
TRBV5-1	TRBJ1-1	CASSQSTGQGVEAFF